This T cell receptor beta chain was sequenced during a study of shared clonotypes between healthy human individuals. Libraries were prepared by immunoSEQ multiplex PCR; TCRdb keeps only in-frame clonotypes and omits some of them. The data hold roughly 2.5 million clones, with around nine tenths observed a single time. A split of CD4+ cells into CD45RA+ naive and CD45RA-negative memory subsets was performed. The CDR3 runs 16 residues. The ends were cut back, 5 bases at V and 1 base at J, with 17 bases in the middle. Germline lookup yields CDR1 SEHNR and CDR2 FQNEAQ (reference sequence). The origin of this receptor is a man younger than 35 in good health. Specimen: naive CD4+ T cells sorted from blood. Noted subset: CD45RA+ positively selected. The chain is built from TRBV7-9 and TRBJ2-5; a weak D match, TRBD1 (6 bases). The CDR3 here is CASSPSGRGSQETQYF. Here the CDR3 DNA reads TGTGCCAGCAGCCCAAGCGGCAGGGGAAGCCAAGAGACCCAGTACTTC.